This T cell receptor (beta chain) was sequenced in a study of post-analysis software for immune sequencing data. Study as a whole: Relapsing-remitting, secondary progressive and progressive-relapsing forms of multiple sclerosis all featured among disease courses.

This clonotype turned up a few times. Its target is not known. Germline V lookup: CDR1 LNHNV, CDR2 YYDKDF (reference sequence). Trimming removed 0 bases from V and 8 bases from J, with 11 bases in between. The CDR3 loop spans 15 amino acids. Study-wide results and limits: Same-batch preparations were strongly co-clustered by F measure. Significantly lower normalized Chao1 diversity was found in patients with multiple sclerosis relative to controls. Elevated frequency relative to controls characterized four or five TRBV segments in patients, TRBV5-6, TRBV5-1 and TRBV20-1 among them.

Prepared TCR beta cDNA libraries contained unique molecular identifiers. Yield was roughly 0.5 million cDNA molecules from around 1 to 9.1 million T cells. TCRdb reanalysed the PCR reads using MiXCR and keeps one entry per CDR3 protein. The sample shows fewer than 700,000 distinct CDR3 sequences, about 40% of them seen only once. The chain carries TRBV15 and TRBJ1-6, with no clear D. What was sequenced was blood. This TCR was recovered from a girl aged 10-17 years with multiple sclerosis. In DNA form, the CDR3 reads TGTGCCACCAGCAGAGAGAAGGCGTCAGATTCACCCCTCCACTTT. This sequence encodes CATSREKASDSPLHF.